What follows is one T cell receptor (beta chain) and its context. Its target is unknown. Stated time point: baseline pretreatment blood. Treatment described: 15 Gy SBRT to primary tumor, nephrectomy 4 weeks later. Blood was sampled at baseline, 2 weeks and 4 weeks after SBRT. The data derive from a study of radiation and T cells in renal cell carcinoma. Study as a whole: Nephrectomy followed 15 Gy stereotactic body radiation by 4 weeks.

This CDR3 spans 17 amino acids. The germline V gene encodes CDR1 SGHRS and CDR2 YFSETQ. V dropped 7 bases and J dropped 8; count of bases not matched to a gene: 19. TCRdb's table, derived via immunoSEQ multiplex PCR, lists solely in-frame clones and lacks some. The sample lists around 160,000 clones; approximately 90% were seen once. Study observations and caveats: From baseline, blood top tumor clonotypes peaked at 2 weeks post-radiation. Without pretreatment biopsies, baseline tumor clonotype presence was undetermined.

The clonotype was recovered from an older woman with renal cell carcinoma. This chain joins TRBV5-1 and TRBJ2-1; TRBD2 matches 9 bases. Here the sequenced sample was blood, taken from a patient whose treatment included radiotherapy and nephrectomy. The DNA for the CDR3 is TGCGCCAGCCGCCCCCTGGGTTATAGCGGGGGAGGCGATGAGCAGTTCTTC. It codes for CASRPLGYSGGGDEQFF.